The clone carrying this T cell receptor beta chain appeared many times. These data belong to a study of Graves' ophthalmopathy and Graves' hyperthyroidism. This CDR3 is 13 amino acids long. V was clipped by 3 bases and J by 2 bases, with 8 bases between them. From RNA, the CDR3 regions of TCR beta chains were amplified and sequenced. The first-round RT-PCR employed HTBI primers together with the Qiagen OneStep RT-PCR kit. A multiplex PCR was then performed as the second round. Via MiXCR, TCRdb re-called the multiplex PCR reads, giving one row per CDR3 protein. The table lists a few hundred thousand distinct CDR3 sequences, about a sixth of them singletons.

V and J are TRBV12-3 or TRBV12-4 and TRBJ2-7; no firm D call. The receptor comes from an adult woman with stable Graves' hyperthyroidism. Sequenced material: peripheral blood. The CDR3 reads CASSLVAAYEQYF. Written as DNA, the CDR3 is TGTGCCAGCAGTTTGGTTGCGGCCTACGAGCAGTACTTC.